The following is a T cell receptor beta chain sequence with its context. Antigen unknown. The study ran its PCR with 60 Vbeta and 13 Jbeta primers. The protocol was immunoSEQ multiplex PCR, while the TCRdb copy is restricted to in-frame clones and leaves out a portion. The repertoire has roughly 100,000 clones, roughly three quarters of them found once; the top ten carry 3.2%. CDR3 length: 13 residues. V was pared by 5 bases and J by 3 bases, with 5 bases between. Germline CDR1 is SGHAT and CDR2 is FQNNGV. This sample was taken from a study of cytomegalovirus exposure and HLA in healthy donors. General observations from the study: Likely technical artifact: a cluster of highly shared sequence variants. The authors later linked a missense DCLRE1C variant to TCR beta V- and J-gene trimming. Productive status was seen about 90% or about 30% of the time for most TCR beta V segments in an earlier analysis.

Unrecorded immune exposures were likely, despite nominal health at sampling. The sequence was collected from a man aged 25-45 years in good health and CMV-seronegative. The chain is built from TRBV11-2 and TRBJ2-6, with D hard to call. Sequencing input: PBMCs. The CDR3 region has the DNA TGTGCCAGCAGCGGAGATGGGGCCAACGTCCTGACTTTC. Amino acid sequence: CASSGDGANVLTF.